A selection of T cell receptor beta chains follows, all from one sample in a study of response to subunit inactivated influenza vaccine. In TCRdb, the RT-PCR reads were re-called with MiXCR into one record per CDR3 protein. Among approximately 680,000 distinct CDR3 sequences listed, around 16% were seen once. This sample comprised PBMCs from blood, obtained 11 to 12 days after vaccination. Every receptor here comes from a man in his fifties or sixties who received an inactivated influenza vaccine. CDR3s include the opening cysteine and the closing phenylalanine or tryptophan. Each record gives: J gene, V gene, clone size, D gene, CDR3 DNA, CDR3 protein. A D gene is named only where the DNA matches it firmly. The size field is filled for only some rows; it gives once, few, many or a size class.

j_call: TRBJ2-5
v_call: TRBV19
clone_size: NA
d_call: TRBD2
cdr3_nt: TGTGCCAGTAGTATAGGCGGGGGGATGATTGAGACCCAGTACTTC
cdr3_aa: CASSIGGGMIETQYF

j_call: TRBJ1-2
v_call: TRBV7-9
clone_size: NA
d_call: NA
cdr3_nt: TGTGCCAGCAGCTTACCAGGAACAGCGAGTGGCTACACCTTC
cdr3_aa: CASSLPGTASGYTF

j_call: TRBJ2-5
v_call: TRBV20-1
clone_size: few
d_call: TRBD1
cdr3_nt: TGCAGTGCTCCAAGCTCCGGGACAGTAGGAGAGACCCAGTACTTC
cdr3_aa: CSAPSSGTVGETQYF

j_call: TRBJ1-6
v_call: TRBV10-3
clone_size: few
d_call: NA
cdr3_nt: TGTGCCATCCGTACATCGGAGGATTCACCCCTCCACTTT
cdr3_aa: CAIRTSEDSPLHF

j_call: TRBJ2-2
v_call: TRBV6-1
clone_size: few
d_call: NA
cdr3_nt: TGTGCCAGCGGTCCGGGGCTCGCGAACACCGGGGAGCTGTTTTTT
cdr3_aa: CASGPGLANTGELFF

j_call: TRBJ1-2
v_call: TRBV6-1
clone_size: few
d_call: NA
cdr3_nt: TGTGCCAGCAGTGCCTCGGTAGTGGAATCCTATGGCTACACCTTC
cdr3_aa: CASSASVVESYGYTF

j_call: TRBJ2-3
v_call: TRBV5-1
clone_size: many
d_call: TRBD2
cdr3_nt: TGCGCCAGCAGCCAGGGGACTAGCCGATTCGTTACGCAGTATTTT
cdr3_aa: CASSQGTSRFVTQYF

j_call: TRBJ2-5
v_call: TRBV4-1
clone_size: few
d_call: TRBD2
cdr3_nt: TGCGCCAGCAGCCAAGCCAGCGGGGGGCAGTGGGAGACCCAGTACTTC
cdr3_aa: CASSQASGGQWETQYF

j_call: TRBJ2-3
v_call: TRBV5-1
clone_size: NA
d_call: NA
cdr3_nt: TGCGCCAGCAGCTTGGAGGTTGGAGATACGCAGTATTTT
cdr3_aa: CASSLEVGDTQYF

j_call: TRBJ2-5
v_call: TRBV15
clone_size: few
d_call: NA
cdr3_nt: TGTGCCACCAGCAGCGGGTGGACAGTAGAGACCCAGTACTTC
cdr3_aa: CATSSGWTVETQYF

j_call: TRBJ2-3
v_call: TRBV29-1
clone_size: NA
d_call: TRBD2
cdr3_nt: TGCAGCGTTGAAGACCCCAGGAGCGGGAGGGCCGTTGATACGCAGTATTTT
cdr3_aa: CSVEDPRSGRAVDTQYF

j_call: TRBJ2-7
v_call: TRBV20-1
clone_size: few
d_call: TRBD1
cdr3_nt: TGCAGTGCTAGAGATCTTAGGGGGCACTACGAGCAGTACTTC
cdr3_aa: CSARDLRGHYEQYF

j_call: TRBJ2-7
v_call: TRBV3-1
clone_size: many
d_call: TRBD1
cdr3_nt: TGTGCCAGCAGCCAGACAGGGTGGGACTACGAGCAGTACTTC
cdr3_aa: CASSQTGWDYEQYF

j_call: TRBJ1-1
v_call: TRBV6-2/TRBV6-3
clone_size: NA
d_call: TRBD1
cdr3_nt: TGTGCCAGCAGTTACAATGACAGGGCTGACACTGAAGCTTTCTTT
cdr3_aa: CASSYNDRADTEAFF

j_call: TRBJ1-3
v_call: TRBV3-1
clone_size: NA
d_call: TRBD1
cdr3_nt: TGTGCCAGCAGCCCGGACAGGAGCTCTGGAAACACCATATATTTT
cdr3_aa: CASSPDRSSGNTIYF

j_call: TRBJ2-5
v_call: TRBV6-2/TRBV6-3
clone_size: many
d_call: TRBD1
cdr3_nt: TGTGCCAGCAATGACGACAGGGCCCGGGAGACCCAGTACTTC
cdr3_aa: CASNDDRARETQYF

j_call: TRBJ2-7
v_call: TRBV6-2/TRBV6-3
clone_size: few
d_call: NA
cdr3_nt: TGTGCCAGCAGTTACGGGAACAGATACGAGCAGTACTTC
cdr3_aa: CASSYGNRYEQYF

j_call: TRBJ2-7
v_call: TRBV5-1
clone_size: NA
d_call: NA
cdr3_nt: TGCGCCAGCAGCGCGGGACAGTGGGGCGAGCAGTACTTC
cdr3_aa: CASSAGQWGEQYF

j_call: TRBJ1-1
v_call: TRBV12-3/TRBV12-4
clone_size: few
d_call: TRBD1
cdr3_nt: TGTGCCAGCAGTTTAGCTGGACAGGGGGCTGAAGCTTTCTTT
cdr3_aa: CASSLAGQGAEAFF

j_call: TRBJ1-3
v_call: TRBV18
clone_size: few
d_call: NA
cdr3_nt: TGTGCCAGCTCACCACGGACCTCTGGAAACACCATATATTTT
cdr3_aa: CASSPRTSGNTIYF

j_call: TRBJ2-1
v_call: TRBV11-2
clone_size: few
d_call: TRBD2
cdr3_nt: TGTGCCAGCAGCTTGCTTATTGCGGGGGAATACAATGAGCAGTTCTTC
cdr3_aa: CASSLLIAGEYNEQFF

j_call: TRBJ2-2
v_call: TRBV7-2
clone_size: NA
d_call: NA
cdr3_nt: TGTGCCAGCAGCCCAAACAGGGCGGGTGGGCTGTTTTTT
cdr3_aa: CASSPNRAGGLFF

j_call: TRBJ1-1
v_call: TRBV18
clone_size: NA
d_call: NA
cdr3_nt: TGTGCCAGCTCACCCACTCGGGCGAAGAACACTGAAGCTTTCTTT
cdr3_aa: CASSPTRAKNTEAFF

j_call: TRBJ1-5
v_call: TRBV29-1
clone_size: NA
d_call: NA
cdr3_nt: TGCAGTTGCGGGGCCGGCGGCAATCAGCCCCAGCATTTT
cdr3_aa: CSCGAGGNQPQHF

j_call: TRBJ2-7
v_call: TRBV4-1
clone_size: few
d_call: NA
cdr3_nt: TGCGCCAGCAGCCATTTGAAGGGCGAGACCTCCTACGAGCAGTACTTC
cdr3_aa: CASSHLKGETSYEQYF

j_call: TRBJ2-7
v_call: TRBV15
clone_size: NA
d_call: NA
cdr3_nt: TGTGCCACTTCCCTCGGCCTAGATCAACTTGAGCAGTACTTC
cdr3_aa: CATSLGLDQLEQYF

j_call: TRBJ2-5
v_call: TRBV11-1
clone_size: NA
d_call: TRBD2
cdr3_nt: TGTGCCAGCGGACCCTTAAAAAGCTTAGGTGGGGGACTAGTATCAGAGACCCAGTACTTC
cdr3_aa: CASGPLKSLGGGLVSETQYF

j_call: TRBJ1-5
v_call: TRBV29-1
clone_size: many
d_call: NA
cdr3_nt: TGCAGCGTTGCCGCCCTCGATAGCAATCAGCCCCAGCATTTT
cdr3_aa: CSVAALDSNQPQHF

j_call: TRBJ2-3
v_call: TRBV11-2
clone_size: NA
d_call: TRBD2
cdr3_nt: TGTGCCAGCAGCTTAGTAGCTAGCGGAGGGGATACGCAGTATTTT
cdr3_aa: CASSLVASGGDTQYF

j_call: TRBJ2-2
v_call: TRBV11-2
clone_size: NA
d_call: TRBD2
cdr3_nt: TGTGCCAGCAGCTTAGAGCGGGGGGGCTATGGTTGGACCGGGGAGCTGTTTTTT
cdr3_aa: CASSLERGGYGWTGELFF

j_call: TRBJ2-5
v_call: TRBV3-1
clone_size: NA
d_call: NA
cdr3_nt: TGTGCCAGCAGCACCCGGGGCCAGCAAGAGACCCAGTACTTC
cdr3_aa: CASSTRGQQETQYF

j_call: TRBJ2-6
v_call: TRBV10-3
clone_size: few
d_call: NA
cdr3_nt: TGTGCCATCAAAGGGAACGGGGCCAACGTCCTGACTTTC
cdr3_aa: CAIKGNGANVLTF

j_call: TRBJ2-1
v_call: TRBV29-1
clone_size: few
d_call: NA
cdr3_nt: TGCAGCGTTGTAGGGGGCTCCTACAATGAGCAGTTCTTC
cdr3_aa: CSVVGGSYNEQFF

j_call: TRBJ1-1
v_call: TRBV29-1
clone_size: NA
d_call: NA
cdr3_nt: TGCAGCGCCGGGGGGGCAGGGGCCCCGAACACTGAAGCTTTCTTT
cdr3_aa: CSAGGAGAPNTEAFF

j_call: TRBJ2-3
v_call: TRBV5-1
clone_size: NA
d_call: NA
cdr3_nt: TGCGCCAGCAGCTTGGACGGCAGGCAAGGAGATACGCAGTATTTT
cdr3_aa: CASSLDGRQGDTQYF

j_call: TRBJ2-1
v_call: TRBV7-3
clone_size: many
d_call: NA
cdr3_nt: TGTGCCAGCAGCTTTATCACTAGTCATGAGCAGTTCTTC
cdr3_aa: CASSFITSHEQFF

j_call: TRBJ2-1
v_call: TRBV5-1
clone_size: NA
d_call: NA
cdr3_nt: TGCGCCAGCAGCTTACGGTGGGACACTAGTGAGCAGTTCTTC
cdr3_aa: CASSLRWDTSEQFF